The sequence of this T cell receptor beta chain was determined in a study of blood T cells in healthy people across ages. This CDR3 comprises 12 residues. Worth noting for this clonotype: The junction departs from the called germline gene at one end, perhaps through a read error.

Primed by a sample-barcoded 5' primer and a J-beta primer mix, a second PCR proceeded for about 7 to 11 cycles. No fewer than 3 million CDR3-containing paired-end reads came from each sample. TCRdb re-analysed the 5' RACE reads in MiXCR, keeping a single row per CDR3 protein. The sample records around 690,000 distinct CDR3 sequences, under 65% being singletons. This TCR came from a man aged 60 to 75 in good health. The chain combines TRBV12-3 or TRBV12-4 with TRBJ2-7; D not resolved. The sequencing sample was made of blood. CDR3 nucleotide sequence: TGTGCCGGCAGTCCCCGTGCCTACGAGCAGTACTTC. Amino acids: CAGSPRAYEQYF.